This T cell receptor (beta chain) was documented in a study of T cells expressing NK-cell markers. Across the whole study: Beta-chain profiling covered CD3+CD56+NKG2C+, CD3+CD56+NKG2C- and CD3+CD56-NKG2C+ sorted subsets.

Study-wide results and caveats: The CD3+CD56-NKG2C+ fraction of a few donors was likewise dominated by these clonotypes.

For TCR beta, cDNA was produced by 5'RACE template switching with UMIs. No DNA is given; TCRdb re-called the 5' RACE reads and lists each CDR3 protein once. The specimen's table records some 440,000 distinct CDR3 sequences. Concerning this clonotype: The antigen remains undetermined.

CDR1 SNHLY and CDR2 FYNNEI come from the germline V gene. The CDR3 is 17 residues long. This clonotype was obtained from a woman aged 45-65 years in good health. The rearrangement uses TRBV2 and TRBJ2-1; TCRdb proposes TRBD1, but this gene call is untestable without DNA. The sequenced sample consisted of blood T cells: a sorted CD56 or NKG2C T cell subset, CD4+ or CD8+ T cells, or bulk PBMC T cells (not recorded which). The CDR3 spells CASSGRQGAESYNEQFF. Together with reference TRBV2 and TRBJ2-1, the CDR3 gives the full variable domain: EPEVTQTPSHQVTQMGQEVILRCVPISNHLYFYWYRQILGQKVEFLVSFYNNEISEKSEIFDDQFSVERPDGSNFTLKIRSTKLEDSAMYFCASSGRQGAESYNEQFFGPGTRLTVL.